Shown below are 25 T cell receptor beta chains from a single sample sequenced in a study of shared clonotypes between healthy human individuals. Generated by immunoSEQ multiplex PCR, the TCRdb table keeps only in-frame clones and is missing some. The table shows about 1.1 million clones, with 60% to 85% occurring only once. Input material: memory CD4+ T cells from PBMCs. Subset of the sample: CD45RA-negative fraction. The source is a man younger than 30 in good health. Some clones in this sample may be carry-over from other donors' samples.

This clone was seen a handful of times. The V call is TRBV5-1, the J call TRBJ1-4; weak D call: TRBD1 (5 bases). Looked up from germline, CDR1 is SGHRS and CDR2 is YFSETQ. Between the trimmed V and J ends, which lost 4 bases and 7 bases, there was a span of 23 bases. The CDR3 runs to 17 residues. CDR3 coding DNA: TGCGCCAGCAGCACCAACCCCGTGGGGCAGGGTGGTGAAAAACTGTTTTTT. It is translated as CASSTNPVGQGGEKLFF.

The chain uses TRBV28 and TRBJ2-5; no reliable D call. CDR3 length: 10 residues. V was pared by 9 bases and J by 2 bases, with 4 bases between. Germline V gene data show CDR1 as MDHEN and CDR2 as SYDVKM. CDR3 DNA: TGTGCCAGTAAACAAGAGACCCAGTACTTC. Its protein is CASKQETQYF.

The chain is built from TRBV5-6 and TRBJ2-7, with TRBD1 identical over 12 bases. Germline CDR1 is SGHDT and CDR2 is YYEEEE. The trim removed 2 bases at V and 3 bases at J, leaving 3 bases unmatched. This CDR3 contains 15 residues. In DNA form, the CDR3 reads TGTGCCAGCAGCTTCGGGACAGGGGGCTTCTACGAGCAGTACTTC. Protein: CASSFGTGGFYEQYF. Looking up the rest from reference TRBV5-6 and TRBJ2-7 gives the full variable domain: DAGVTQSPTHLIKTRGQQVTLRCSPKSGHDTVSWYQQALGQGPQFIFQYYEEEERQRGNFPDRFSGHQFPNYSSELNVNALLLGDSALYLCASSFGTGGFYEQYFGPGTRLTVT.

The chain joins TRBV28 to TRBJ2-7, with 7 positions matching TRBD1. Trimming took 9 bases from V and 4 from J; bases not matched to a gene: 15. From germline, CDR1 is MDHEN and CDR2 SYDVKM. CDR3 length: 15 residues. CDR3 region: CASNTQGIGRYEQYF. In DNA, the CDR3 is TGTGCCAGTAACACACAGGGGATAGGGCGGTACGAGCAGTACTTC.

CDR3 nucleotides: TGTGCCAGCAGCGTAGACGCGACCTCCTACAATGAGCAGTTCTTC. This codes for CASSVDATSYNEQFF. The chain is built from TRBV9 and TRBJ2-1, with unresolved D. The CDR3 sequence is 15 residues long. Per germline, CDR1 SGDLS and CDR2 YYNGEE. V lost 0 bases, J lost 0 bases, and 7 bases lay in between.

This clone was detected a few times. The same CDR3 arises from other DNA sequences in this sample as well. The chain couples TRBV5-6 to TRBJ2-1; 11 positions agree with TRBD2. CDR3 size: 14 residues. Germline V gives CDR1 SGHDT, CDR2 YYEEEE. The V segment lost 4 bases and the J segment 6 bases; nucleotides outside the gene matches: 3. The CDR3 region is CASSLGLAANEQFF. CDR3 nucleotide sequence: TGTGCCAGCAGCCTGGGACTAGCGGCCAATGAGCAGTTCTTC.

V gene TRBV9 combines with J gene TRBJ1-1; no clear D gene. V lost 0 bases to trimming and J lost 1 base, with 16 bases between them. The germline V gene has CDR1 SGDLS and CDR2 YYNGEE. There are 17 residues in the CDR3. The CDR3 loop is CASSVGFGFRGNTEAFF. In DNA form, the CDR3 reads TGTGCCAGCAGCGTAGGGTTCGGGTTCCGAGGGAACACTGAAGCTTTCTTT.

The chain couples TRBV6-5 to TRBJ1-2, with D possibly TRBD1 on 5 matching bases. Germline V gene lookup returns CDR1 MNHEY and CDR2 SVGAGI. The CDR3 sequence is 16 residues long. V was cut by 0 bases and J by 0 bases, with 11 bases left in between. The CDR3 coding sequence is TGTGCCAGCAGTTACTCGTCGGCAGGGTCTAACTATGGCTACACCTTC. This translates into CASSYSSAGSNYGYTF.

The V gene is TRBV5-1, the J gene TRBJ2-1; 8 nucleotides align to TRBD1. V trimming: 3 bases; J trimming: 7 bases; junction bases outside the gene matches: 6. The CDR3 is made up of 14 amino acids. The V gene's germline CDR1 is SGHRS and CDR2 YFSETQ. For the CDR3, the DNA is TGCGCCAGCAGCTCAATGGGGGACAGGAATGAGCAGTTCTTC. It codes for CASSSMGDRNEQFF.

Many counts were recorded for this clone. The rearrangement joins TRBV30 to TRBJ2-5; D not certain. Trimming removed 3 bases at V and 14 bases at J, with 16 bases between. The CDR3 is 11 residues long. Germline-derived CDR1 and CDR2 are GTSNPN and SVGIG (reference sequence). The CDR3 DNA reads TGTGCCTGGAGCTTACGGGCAGCTTTTTACTTC. Protein product: CAWSLRAAFYF.

This rearrangement joins TRBV28 to TRBJ1-2; TRBD1 matches 9 bases. Unmatched junction bases numbered 4, after V lost 6 bases and J lost 2 bases. The CDR3 is 14 residues long. Looked up from germline, CDR1 is MDHEN and CDR2 is SYDVKM. The CDR3 protein is CASRGTGTNYGYTF. CDR3 in DNA: TGTGCCAGCAGAGGGACAGGGACCAACTATGGCTACACCTTC.

The chain has TRBV28 and TRBJ2-3; D ambiguous. In germline, CDR1 is MDHEN, CDR2 SYDVKM. Trimming removed 5 bases from V and 2 bases from J, with 14 bases in between. The CDR3 runs to 15 residues. CDR3 DNA: TGTGCCAGCAGTGTCTCGGGTCTGCTCACAGATACGCAGTATTTT. This sequence encodes CASSVSGLLTDTQYF.

This chain links TRBV29-1 with TRBJ2-2; D is undetermined. CDR3 length: 14 residues. V lost 4 bases and J 2 bases, leaving 11 bases between the germline ends. CDR1 is SQVTM and CDR2 is ANQGSEA in the germline V gene. The CDR3: CSVGGRGNTGELFF. The CDR3, as DNA: TGCAGCGTTGGTGGACGTGGAAACACCGGGGAGCTGTTTTTT.

The CDR3, as DNA: TGTGCCAGCTCACCGGGAACGACAGGGTTGTCGGCCCAGTACTTC. The encoded protein is CASSPGTTGLSAQYF. The J gene is TRBJ2-5, the V gene TRBV18; 7 bases match TRBD1. V gave up 3 bases and J gave up 9 bases; unmatched junction bases: 13. CDR3 length: 15 amino acids. Germline V gene lookup returns CDR1 KGHSH and CDR2 LQKENI.

This clone was seen repeatedly, ten times or more. In nucleotides, the CDR3 is TGTGCCAGCAGTTTCCAAGGGGCGGAGTCCCGGGATGGCTACACCTTC. Amino acids: CASSFQGAESRDGYTF. This chain uses TRBV28 with TRBJ1-2; D possibly corresponds to TRBD1 (5 bases). CDR3 length: 16 residues. Germline CDR1 and CDR2: MDHEN and SYDVKM. With 3 bases removed from V and 6 bases from J, the gap between germline ends came to 20 bases.

The CDR3: CASSLVMAGAADTQYF. CDR3 bases: TGTGCCAGCAGCTTAGTAATGGCGGGAGCGGCAGATACGCAGTATTTT. The chain recombines TRBV11-2 with TRBJ2-3, with 7 bases fitting TRBD2. The trim removed 1 base at V and 4 bases at J, leaving 8 bases unmatched. This CDR3 region has 16 residues. CDR1 and CDR2 (germline): SGHAT, FQNNGV.

This clone appeared a single time. The chain combines TRBV18 with TRBJ2-5; no definite D call. CDR1 and CDR2 (germline): KGHSH, LQKENI. The ends were cut back, 5 bases at V and 0 bases at J, with 1 base in the middle. This CDR3 is 11 amino acids long. The CDR3 DNA follows: TGTGCCAGCTCAAACCAAGAGACCCAGTACTTC. It codes for CASSNQETQYF.

The chain employs TRBV7-2 and TRBJ2-3, with D unclear. The germline V gene encodes CDR1 SGHTA and CDR2 FQGNSA. The CDR3 runs 15 residues. The V and J ends lost 1 base and 1 base respectively, with 9 bases between them. Here the CDR3 reads CASSLGRVGTDTQYF. CDR3 DNA: TGTGCCAGCAGCTTAGGTCGCGTTGGCACAGATACGCAGTATTTT.

CDR3 coding DNA: TGTGCCTGGAGGCCCCGGAGGGCTTCACCCCTCCACTTT. This encodes CAWRPRRASPLHF. V and J are TRBV30 and TRBJ1-6; the D is unclear. Trimming removed 3 bases at V and 9 bases at J, with 12 bases between. Per germline, CDR1 GTSNPN and CDR2 SVGIG (reference sequence). The CDR3 is 13 residues long.

This chain uses TRBV7-2 with TRBJ1-2; 7 nucleotides agree with TRBD1. This CDR3 has 14 amino acids. The trim removed 2 bases at V and 4 bases at J, leaving 4 bases unmatched. Germline V gene data show CDR1 as SGHTA and CDR2 as FQGNSA. CDR3 region: CASSLRAGGYGYTF. As DNA, the CDR3 is TGTGCCAGCAGCTTACGGGCAGGGGGCTATGGCTACACCTTC.

The chain has TRBV9 and TRBJ1-2; D is perhaps TRBD1 (5 bases). The CDR3 covers 16 residues. The V and J ends lost 4 bases and 7 bases respectively, with 23 bases between them. Germline V gene sequence: CDR1 SGDLS, CDR2 YYNGEE. The CDR3 spells CASSPPRHRGPGGYTF. The CDR3, as DNA: TGTGCCAGCAGCCCCCCCCGTCATAGGGGTCCGGGTGGCTACACCTTC.

The rearrangement uses TRBV7-3 and TRBJ2-3; 11 nucleotides align to TRBD2. CDR3 size: 12 residues. Germline assignment: CDR1 SGHTA and CDR2 FQGTGA. The junction had 2 bases not matched to a gene; V was cut back by 5 bases and J by 10 bases. The CDR3 DNA follows: TGTGCCAGCAGCAAACTAGCGGGGGCGCAGTATTTT. Its protein is CASSKLAGAQYF.

The chain is built from TRBV4-2 and TRBJ2-5; TRBD1 matches at 7 bases. TRBJ2-7 explains the end of the DNA better; the J call may be wrong. The CDR3 covers 14 residues. In germline, CDR1 is LGHNA, CDR2 YNFKEQ. In nucleotides, the CDR3 is TGTGCCAGCAGCCAAGGACAGGGTTACTACGAGCAGTACTTC. Translation gives CASSQGQGYYEQYF.

This chain uses TRBV5-4 with TRBJ2-7; TRBD2 aligns across 7 bases. The germline CDR1 and CDR2 sequences are SGHNT and YYREEE (reference sequence). V lost 4 bases and J lost 4; bases outside the gene matches: 11. The CDR3 sequence is 15 residues long. CDR3 in DNA: TGTGCCAGCAGCCCCTCGGCGGGAGTCTCGTACGAGCAGTACTTC. Protein sequence: CASSPSAGVSYEQYF.

The chain recombines TRBV2 with TRBJ1-2; no reliable D call. The CDR3 loop spans 12 amino acids. V gave up 2 bases and J gave up 7 bases, with 8 bases separating them. Germline CDR1 is SNHLY and CDR2 is FYNNEI. This chain's CDR3 is CASSELLIGYTF. The CDR3, as DNA: TGTGCCAGCAGTGAACTTCTTATTGGCTACACCTTC.